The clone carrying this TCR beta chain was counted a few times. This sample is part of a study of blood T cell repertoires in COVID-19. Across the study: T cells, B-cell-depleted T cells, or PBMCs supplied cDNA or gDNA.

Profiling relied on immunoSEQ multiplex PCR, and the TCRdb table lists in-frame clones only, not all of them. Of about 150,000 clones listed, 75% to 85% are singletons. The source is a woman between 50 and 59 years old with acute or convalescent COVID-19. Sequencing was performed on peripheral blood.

CDR3 residues: CASSLGDRAYEQYF. The DNA for the CDR3 is TGTGCCAGCAGTCTAGGAGACAGGGCCTACGAGCAGTACTTC. This chain uses TRBV28 with TRBJ2-7; 7 bases are a match to TRBD1. V dropped 5 bases and J dropped 2; count of bases not matched to a gene: 6. The CDR3 is 14 amino acids. The germline V gene encodes CDR1 MDHEN and CDR2 SYDVKM.